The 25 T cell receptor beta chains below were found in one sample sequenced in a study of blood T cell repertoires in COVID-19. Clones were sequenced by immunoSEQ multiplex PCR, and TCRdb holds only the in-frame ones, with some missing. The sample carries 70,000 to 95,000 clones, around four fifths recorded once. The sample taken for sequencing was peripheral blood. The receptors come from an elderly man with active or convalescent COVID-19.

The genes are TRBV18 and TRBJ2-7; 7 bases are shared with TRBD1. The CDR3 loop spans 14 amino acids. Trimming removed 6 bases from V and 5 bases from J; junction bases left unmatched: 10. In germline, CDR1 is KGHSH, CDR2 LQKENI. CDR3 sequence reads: CASSRTTGSNEQYV. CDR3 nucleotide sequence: TGTGCCAGCTCCCGAACGACAGGGTCTAACGAGCAGTACGTC.

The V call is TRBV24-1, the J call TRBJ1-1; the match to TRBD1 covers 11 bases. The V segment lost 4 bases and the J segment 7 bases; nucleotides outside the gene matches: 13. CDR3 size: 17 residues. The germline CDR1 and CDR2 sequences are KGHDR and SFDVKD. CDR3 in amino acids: CATSEGQGEIYLYEAFF. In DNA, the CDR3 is TGTGCCACCAGTGAGGGACAGGGGGAAATTTATCTGTATGAAGCTTTCTTT.

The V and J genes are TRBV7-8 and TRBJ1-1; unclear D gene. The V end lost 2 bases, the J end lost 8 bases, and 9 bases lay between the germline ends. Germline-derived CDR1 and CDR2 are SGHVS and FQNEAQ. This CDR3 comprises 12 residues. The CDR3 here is CASSLKGGEAFF. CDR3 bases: TGTGCCAGCAGCTTAAAAGGAGGGGAAGCTTTCTTT. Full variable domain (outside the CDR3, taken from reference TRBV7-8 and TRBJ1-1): GAGVSQSPRYKVAKRGQDVALRCDPISGHVSLFWYQQALGQGPEFLTYFQNEAQLDKSGLPSDRFFAERPEGSVSTLKIQRTQQEDSAVYLCASSLKGGEAFFGQGTRLTVV.

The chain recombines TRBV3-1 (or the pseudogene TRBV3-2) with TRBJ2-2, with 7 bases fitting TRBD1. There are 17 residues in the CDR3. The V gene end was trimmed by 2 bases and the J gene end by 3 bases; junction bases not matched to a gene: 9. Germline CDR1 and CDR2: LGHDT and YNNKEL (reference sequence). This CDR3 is CASSQPFDRADTGELFF. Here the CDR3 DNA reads TGTGCCAGCAGCCAACCGTTCGACAGGGCGGACACCGGGGAGCTGTTTTTT.

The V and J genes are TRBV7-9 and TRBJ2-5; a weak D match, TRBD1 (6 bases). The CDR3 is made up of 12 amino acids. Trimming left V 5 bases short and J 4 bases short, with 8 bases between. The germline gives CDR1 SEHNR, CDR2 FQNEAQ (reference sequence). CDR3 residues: CASSVRGETQYF. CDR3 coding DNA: TGTGCCAGCAGCGTCAGGGGAGAGACCCAGTACTTC.

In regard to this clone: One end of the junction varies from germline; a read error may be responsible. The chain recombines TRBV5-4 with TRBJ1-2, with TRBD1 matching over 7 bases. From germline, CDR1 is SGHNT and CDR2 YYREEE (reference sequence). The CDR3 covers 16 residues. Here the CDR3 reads CASSLGLGTAVNGYTF. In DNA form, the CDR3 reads TGTGCCAGCAGTTTGGGGTTGGGGACAGCGGTTAATGGCTACACCTTC.

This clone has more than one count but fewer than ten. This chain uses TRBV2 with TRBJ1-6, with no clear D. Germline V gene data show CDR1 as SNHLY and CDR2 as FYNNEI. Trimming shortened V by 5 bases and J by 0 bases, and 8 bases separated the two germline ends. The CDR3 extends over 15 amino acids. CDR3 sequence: CASSPEISYNSPLHF. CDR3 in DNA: TGTGCCAGCAGTCCTGAGATCTCCTATAATTCACCCCTCCACTTT.

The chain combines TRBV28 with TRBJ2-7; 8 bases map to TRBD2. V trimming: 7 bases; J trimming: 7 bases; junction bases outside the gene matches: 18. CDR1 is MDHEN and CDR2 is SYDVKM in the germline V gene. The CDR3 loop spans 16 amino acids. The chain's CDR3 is CASKEGSGVPGGEQYV. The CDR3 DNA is TGTGCCAGCAAGGAGGGTAGCGGGGTTCCAGGAGGGGAGCAGTACGTC.

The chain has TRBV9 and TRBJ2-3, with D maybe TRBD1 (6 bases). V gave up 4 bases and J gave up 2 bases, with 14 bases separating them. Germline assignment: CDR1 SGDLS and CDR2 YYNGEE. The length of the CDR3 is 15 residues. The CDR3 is CASSPTRDITDTQYF. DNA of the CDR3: TGTGCCAGCAGCCCCACCCGGGACATCACAGATACGCAGTATTTT.

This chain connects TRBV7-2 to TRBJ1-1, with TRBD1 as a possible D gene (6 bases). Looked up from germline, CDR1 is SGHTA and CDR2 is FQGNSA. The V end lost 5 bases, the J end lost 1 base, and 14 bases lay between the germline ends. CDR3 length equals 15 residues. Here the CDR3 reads CASSPQGKANTEAFF. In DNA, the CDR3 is TGTGCCAGCAGCCCCCAGGGGAAAGCGAACACTGAAGCTTTCTTT.

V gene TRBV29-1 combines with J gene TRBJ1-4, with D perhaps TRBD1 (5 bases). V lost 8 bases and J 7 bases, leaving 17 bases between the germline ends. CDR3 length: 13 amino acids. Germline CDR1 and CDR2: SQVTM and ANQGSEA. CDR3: CSTSEGQGEKLFF. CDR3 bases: TGCAGCACCTCGGAAGGGCAGGGTGAAAAACTGTTTTTT.

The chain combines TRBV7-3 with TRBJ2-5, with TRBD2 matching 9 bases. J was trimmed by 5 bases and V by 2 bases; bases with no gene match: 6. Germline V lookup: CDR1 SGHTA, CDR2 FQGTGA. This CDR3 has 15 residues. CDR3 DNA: TGTGCCAGCAGCTTAGGTTTAGCGGGAGTGGAGACCCAGTACTTC. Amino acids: CASSLGLAGVETQYF.

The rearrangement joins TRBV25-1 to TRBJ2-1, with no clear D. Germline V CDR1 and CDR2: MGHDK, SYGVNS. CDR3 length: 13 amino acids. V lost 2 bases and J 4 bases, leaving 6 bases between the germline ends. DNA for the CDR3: TGTGCCAGCAGTGAAGAGCTTTACAATGAGCAGTTCTTC. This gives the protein CASSEELYNEQFF.

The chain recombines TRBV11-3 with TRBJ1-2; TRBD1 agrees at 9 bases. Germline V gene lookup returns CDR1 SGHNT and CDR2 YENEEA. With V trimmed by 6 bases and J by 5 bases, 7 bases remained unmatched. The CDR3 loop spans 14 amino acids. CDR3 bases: TGTGCCAGCAGTGCACAGGGGGCGCGGTATGGCTACACCTTC. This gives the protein CASSAQGARYGYTF.

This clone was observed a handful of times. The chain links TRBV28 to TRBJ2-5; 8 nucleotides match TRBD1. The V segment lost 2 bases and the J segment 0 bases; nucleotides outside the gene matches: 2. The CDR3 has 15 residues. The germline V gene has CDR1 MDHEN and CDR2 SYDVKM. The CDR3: CASSLDRGYQETQYF. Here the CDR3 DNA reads TGTGCCAGCAGTTTAGACAGGGGCTACCAAGAGACCCAGTACTTC.

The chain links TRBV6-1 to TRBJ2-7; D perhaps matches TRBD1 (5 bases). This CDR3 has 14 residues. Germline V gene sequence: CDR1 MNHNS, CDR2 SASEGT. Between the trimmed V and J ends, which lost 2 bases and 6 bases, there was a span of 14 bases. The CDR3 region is CASSEIQGGGEQYV. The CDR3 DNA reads TGTGCCAGCAGTGAAATCCAGGGTGGCGGCGAGCAGTACGTC.

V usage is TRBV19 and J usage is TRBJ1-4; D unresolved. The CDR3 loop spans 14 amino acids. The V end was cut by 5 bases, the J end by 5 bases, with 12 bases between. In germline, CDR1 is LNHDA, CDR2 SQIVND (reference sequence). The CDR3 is CASSEMIQNEKLFF. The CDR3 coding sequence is TGTGCCAGTAGTGAAATGATACAGAATGAAAAACTGTTTTTT.

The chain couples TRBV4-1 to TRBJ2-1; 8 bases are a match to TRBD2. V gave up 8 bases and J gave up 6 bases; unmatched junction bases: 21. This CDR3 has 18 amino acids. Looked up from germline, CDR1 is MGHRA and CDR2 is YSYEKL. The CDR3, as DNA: TGCGCCAGCGAGGGTCCGGGCGGGAGGCCTAGGGGGGGCAATGAGCAGTTCTTC. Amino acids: CASEGPGGRPRGGNEQFF.

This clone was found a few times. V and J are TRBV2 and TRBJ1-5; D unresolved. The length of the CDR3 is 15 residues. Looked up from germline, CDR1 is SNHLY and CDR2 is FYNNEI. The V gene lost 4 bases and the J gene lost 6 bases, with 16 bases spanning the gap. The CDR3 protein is CASSAAGSVGQPQHF. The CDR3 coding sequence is TGTGCCAGCAGTGCGGCGGGGAGTGTGGGTCAGCCCCAGCATTTT.

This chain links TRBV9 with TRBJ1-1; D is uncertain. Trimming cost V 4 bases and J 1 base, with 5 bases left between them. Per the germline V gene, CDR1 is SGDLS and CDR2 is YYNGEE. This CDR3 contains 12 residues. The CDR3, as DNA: TGTGCCAGCAGCCCCAGGAACACTGAAGCTTTCTTT. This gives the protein CASSPRNTEAFF.

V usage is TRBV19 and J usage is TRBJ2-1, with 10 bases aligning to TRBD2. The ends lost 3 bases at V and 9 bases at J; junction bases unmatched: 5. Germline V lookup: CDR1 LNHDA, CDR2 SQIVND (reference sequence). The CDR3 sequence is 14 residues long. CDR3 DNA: TGTGCCAGTAGTATCCTAGCGGGAGATACTGAGCAGTTCTTC. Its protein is CASSILAGDTEQFF.

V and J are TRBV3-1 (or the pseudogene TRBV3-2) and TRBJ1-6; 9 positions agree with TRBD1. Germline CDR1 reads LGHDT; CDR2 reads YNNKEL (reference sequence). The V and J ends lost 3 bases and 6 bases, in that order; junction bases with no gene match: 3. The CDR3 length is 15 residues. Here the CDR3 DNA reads TGTGCCAGCAGCCAGAACAGGGGGCCTAATTCACCCCTCCACTTT. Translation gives CASSQNRGPNSPLHF.

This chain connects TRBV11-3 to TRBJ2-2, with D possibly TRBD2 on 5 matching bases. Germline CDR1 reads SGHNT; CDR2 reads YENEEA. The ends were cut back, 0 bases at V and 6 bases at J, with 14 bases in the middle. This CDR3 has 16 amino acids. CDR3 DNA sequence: TGTGCCAGCAGCTTAGAGGCTAGCTACTTTGCCGGGGAGCTGTTTTTT. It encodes CASSLEASYFAGELFF.

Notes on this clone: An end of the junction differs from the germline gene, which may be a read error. The CDR3 sequence: CASSESGGAPRF. The DNA of the CDR3 is TGTGCCAGCAGTGAAAGTGGGGGGGCCCCAAGGTTC. The rearrangement joins TRBV6-1 to TRBJ2-4, with a possible D match to TRBD2 (7 bases). CDR3 length: 12 residues. CDR1 and CDR2 (germline): MNHNS, SASEGT.

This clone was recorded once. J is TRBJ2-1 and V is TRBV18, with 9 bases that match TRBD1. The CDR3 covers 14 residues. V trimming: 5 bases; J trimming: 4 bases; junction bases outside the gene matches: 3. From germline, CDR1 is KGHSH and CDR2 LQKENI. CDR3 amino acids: CASSSGTGYNEQFF. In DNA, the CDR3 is TGTGCCAGCTCATCCGGGACAGGGTACAATGAGCAGTTCTTC.